This T cell receptor beta chain was sequenced during a study of blood T cell repertoires in COVID-19. Germline CDR1 KGHSY, CDR2 FQNENV. V was clipped by 0 bases and J by 3 bases; unmatched bases: 10. The CDR3 sequence is 18 residues long. Assay: immunoSEQ multiplex PCR; the TCRdb copy retains only in-frame clones and omits some. The data contain 150,000 to 200,000 clones, 70% to 90% of them seen just once; the ten biggest clones take up about 5%. The chain carries TRBV16 and TRBJ1-3, with 8 bases aligning to TRBD1. What was sequenced was peripheral blood. The receptor was derived from a human donor in a cohort sampled during active COVID-19. CDR3 sequence: CASSQSGPDRGLGNTIYF. In DNA, the CDR3 is TGTGCCAGCAGCCAATCGGGTCCAGACAGGGGACTTGGAAACACCATATATTTT.